The 10 T cell receptor beta chains listed next were all sequenced from one sample in a study of glioma-infiltrating T cells. The iRepertoire nested amplicon-rescue multiplex PCR amplified TCR alpha and beta CDR3s from RNA. TCRdb processed the multiplex PCR reads anew with MiXCR; each CDR3 protein has one entry. The sample contains about 99,000 distinct CDR3 sequences, about 30% of which appear only once. The sample was glioma tissue, nonneoplastic brain tissue, or PBMCs (not recorded which). These receptors came from a human donor with low-grade glioma or glioblastoma, undergoing nonglioma brain surgery, or in good health (not recorded which).

On this clonotype itself: At one end the junction does not follow the germline gene, possibly because of a read error. The V and J genes are TRBV5-6 and TRBJ2-3; the match to TRBD1 covers 9 bases. There are 17 residues in the CDR3. The germline V gene has CDR1 SGHDT and CDR2 YYEEEE. CDR3 in amino acids: CASSLWAGTGITDTQYF. The CDR3 region has the DNA TGTGCCAGCAGCTTGTGGGCCGGGACAGGGATCACAGACACGCAGTATTTT.

This clonotype was seen many times. V and J are TRBV6-6 and TRBJ1-2; perhaps TRBD1 as D (5 bases). Germline V gene data show CDR1 as MNHNY and CDR2 as SVGAGI (reference sequence). V was trimmed by 0 bases and J by 6 bases, leaving 11 bases between them. This CDR3 is 14 amino acids long. The CDR3 here is CASSYSGGEDGYTF. As DNA, the CDR3 is TGTGCCAGCAGTTACTCGGGGGGGGAGGATGGCTACACCTTC.

About this clonotype itself: At one boundary the junction diverges from the germline segment, which might be a read error. The chain combines TRBV11-2 with TRBJ2-7; 9 bases are shared with TRBD2. There are 14 residues in the CDR3. In germline, CDR1 is SGHAT, CDR2 FQNNGV. The CDR3 loop reads CASSSGLAPYEQYF. The CDR3 region has the DNA TGTGCCAGCAGCTCGGGACTAGCCCCCTACGAGCAGTATTTC. Full variable domain (outside the CDR3, taken from reference TRBV11-2 and TRBJ2-7): EAGVAQSPRYKIIEKRQSVAFWCNPISGHATLYWYQQILGQGPKLLIQFQNNGVVDDSQLPKDRFSAERLKGVDSTLKIQPAKLEDSAVYLCASSSGLAPYEQYFGPGTRLTVT.

Comment on this clonotype: The junction departs from germline at one end; a sequencing error may be responsible. The CDR3 region is CATSEAGTKPTPQQFF. In nucleotides, the CDR3 is TGTGCCACCAGTGAAGCCGGGACTAAACCAACTCCTCAGCAGTTCTTC. The chain couples TRBV2 to TRBJ2-1; 7 bases match TRBD2. Germline values: CDR1 SNHLY, CDR2 FYNNEI. This CDR3 comprises 16 residues.

This clonotype was detected ten times or more. This chain uses TRBV6-1 with TRBJ1-5, with D unresolved. The CDR3 contains 13 residues. The V and J ends lost 5 bases and 9 bases respectively, with 14 bases between them. Germline V gene lookup returns CDR1 MNHNS and CDR2 SASEGT. This CDR3 reads CASSSPQFGPQHF. The CDR3 DNA is TGTGCCAGCAGTTCCCCCCAATTTGGGCCCCAGCATTTT.

To note about this clonotype: A much more abundant neighbour one base away suggests this may be a read error. The chain joins TRBV6-1 to TRBJ1-2; no definite D call. V lost 5 bases to trimming and J lost 4 bases, with 11 bases between them. The CDR3 sequence is 13 residues long. Germline V lookup: CDR1 MNHNS, CDR2 SASEGT. Here the CDR3 DNA reads TGTGCCAGCAGTTCGACGGCTCCCTATGGCTACACCTTC. As protein: CASSSTAPYGYTF.

The CDR3 loop reads CASSPVTSSGGPHPEYEQYF. The CDR3 DNA reads as TGTGCCAGCTCACCCGTAACAAGTTCGGGGGGACCTCATCCCGAATACGAGCAGTACTTC. The chain links TRBV18 to TRBJ2-7, with TRBD2 identical over 7 bases. V gave up 3 bases and J gave up 4 bases; unmatched junction bases: 24. This CDR3 spans 20 amino acids. Germline V gives CDR1 KGHSH, CDR2 LQKENI.

As regards this clonotype: A read error may be the cause here, since a much bigger clone is one base away. This chain links TRBV28 with TRBJ2-3; a possible D gene is TRBD2 (5 bases). The CDR3 covers 14 residues. Germline values: CDR1 MDHEN, CDR2 SYDVKM. CDR3 sequence reads: CTSISGLYTDTQYF. DNA of the CDR3: TGTACCAGCATCTCGGGATTATACACAGATACGCAGTATTTT.

This clonotype turned up a few times. V is TRBV7-9 and J is TRBJ1-6; TRBD1 matches at 10 bases. Looked up from germline, CDR1 is SEHNR and CDR2 is FQNEAQ (reference sequence). The junction had 2 bases not matched to a gene; V was cut back by 5 bases and J by 10 bases. This CDR3 contains 13 residues. The CDR3 region is CASSLGQGSPLHF. Here the CDR3 DNA reads TGTGCCAGCAGCCTGGGACAGGGGTCACCCCTCCACTTT.

Many counts were recorded for this clonotype. This chain uses TRBV2 with TRBJ2-3; perhaps TRBD1 as D (5 bases). Germline V gene sequence: CDR1 SNHLY, CDR2 FYNNEI. V was pared by 7 bases and J by 3 bases, with 17 bases between. This CDR3 contains 15 residues. The chain's CDR3 is CASTKGRVQTDTQYF. The CDR3 nucleotides read TGTGCCAGCACCAAGGGCAGGGTCCAAACAGATACGCAGTATTTT.